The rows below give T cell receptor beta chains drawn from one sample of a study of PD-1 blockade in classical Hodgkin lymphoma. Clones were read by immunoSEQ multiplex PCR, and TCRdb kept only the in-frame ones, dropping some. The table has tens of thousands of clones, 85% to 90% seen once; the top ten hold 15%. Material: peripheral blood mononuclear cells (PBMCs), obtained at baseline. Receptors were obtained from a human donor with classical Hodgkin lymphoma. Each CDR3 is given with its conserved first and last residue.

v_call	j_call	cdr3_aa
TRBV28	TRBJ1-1	CASSQPRQENTEAFF
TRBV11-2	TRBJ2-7	CASSSGGEQYF
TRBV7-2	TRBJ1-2	CASSQDTAPGYGYTF
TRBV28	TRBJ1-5	CASSLRAANQPQHF
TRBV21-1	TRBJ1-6	CASSKANRWELLSYNSPLHF
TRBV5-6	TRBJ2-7	CASSVTKRGTFSYEQYF
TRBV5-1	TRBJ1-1	CASSLAGGMAEAFF
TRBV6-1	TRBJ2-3	CASSALVSPTDTQYF
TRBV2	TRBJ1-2	CASSEGQGDGYTF
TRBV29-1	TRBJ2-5	CSVRTDQETQYF
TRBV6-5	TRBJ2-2	CASSYGTGLNTGELFF
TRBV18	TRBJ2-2	CASSPSRGELFF
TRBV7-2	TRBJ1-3	CASSLVTGGWGNTIYF
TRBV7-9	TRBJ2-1	CASNPSDRGLGEQFF
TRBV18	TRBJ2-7	CASSQTRRLQVPYEQYF
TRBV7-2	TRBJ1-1	CASSFSADQNTEAFF
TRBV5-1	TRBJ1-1	CASSWGRGRGTEAFF
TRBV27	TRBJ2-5	CASSSGWGAETQYF
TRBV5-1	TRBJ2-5	CASSLPDSLTNGETQYF
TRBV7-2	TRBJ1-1	CASSSRTGTPEAFF
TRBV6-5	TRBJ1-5	CASSYRGGSNQPQHF
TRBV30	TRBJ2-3	CAWSFPSGGTDTQYF